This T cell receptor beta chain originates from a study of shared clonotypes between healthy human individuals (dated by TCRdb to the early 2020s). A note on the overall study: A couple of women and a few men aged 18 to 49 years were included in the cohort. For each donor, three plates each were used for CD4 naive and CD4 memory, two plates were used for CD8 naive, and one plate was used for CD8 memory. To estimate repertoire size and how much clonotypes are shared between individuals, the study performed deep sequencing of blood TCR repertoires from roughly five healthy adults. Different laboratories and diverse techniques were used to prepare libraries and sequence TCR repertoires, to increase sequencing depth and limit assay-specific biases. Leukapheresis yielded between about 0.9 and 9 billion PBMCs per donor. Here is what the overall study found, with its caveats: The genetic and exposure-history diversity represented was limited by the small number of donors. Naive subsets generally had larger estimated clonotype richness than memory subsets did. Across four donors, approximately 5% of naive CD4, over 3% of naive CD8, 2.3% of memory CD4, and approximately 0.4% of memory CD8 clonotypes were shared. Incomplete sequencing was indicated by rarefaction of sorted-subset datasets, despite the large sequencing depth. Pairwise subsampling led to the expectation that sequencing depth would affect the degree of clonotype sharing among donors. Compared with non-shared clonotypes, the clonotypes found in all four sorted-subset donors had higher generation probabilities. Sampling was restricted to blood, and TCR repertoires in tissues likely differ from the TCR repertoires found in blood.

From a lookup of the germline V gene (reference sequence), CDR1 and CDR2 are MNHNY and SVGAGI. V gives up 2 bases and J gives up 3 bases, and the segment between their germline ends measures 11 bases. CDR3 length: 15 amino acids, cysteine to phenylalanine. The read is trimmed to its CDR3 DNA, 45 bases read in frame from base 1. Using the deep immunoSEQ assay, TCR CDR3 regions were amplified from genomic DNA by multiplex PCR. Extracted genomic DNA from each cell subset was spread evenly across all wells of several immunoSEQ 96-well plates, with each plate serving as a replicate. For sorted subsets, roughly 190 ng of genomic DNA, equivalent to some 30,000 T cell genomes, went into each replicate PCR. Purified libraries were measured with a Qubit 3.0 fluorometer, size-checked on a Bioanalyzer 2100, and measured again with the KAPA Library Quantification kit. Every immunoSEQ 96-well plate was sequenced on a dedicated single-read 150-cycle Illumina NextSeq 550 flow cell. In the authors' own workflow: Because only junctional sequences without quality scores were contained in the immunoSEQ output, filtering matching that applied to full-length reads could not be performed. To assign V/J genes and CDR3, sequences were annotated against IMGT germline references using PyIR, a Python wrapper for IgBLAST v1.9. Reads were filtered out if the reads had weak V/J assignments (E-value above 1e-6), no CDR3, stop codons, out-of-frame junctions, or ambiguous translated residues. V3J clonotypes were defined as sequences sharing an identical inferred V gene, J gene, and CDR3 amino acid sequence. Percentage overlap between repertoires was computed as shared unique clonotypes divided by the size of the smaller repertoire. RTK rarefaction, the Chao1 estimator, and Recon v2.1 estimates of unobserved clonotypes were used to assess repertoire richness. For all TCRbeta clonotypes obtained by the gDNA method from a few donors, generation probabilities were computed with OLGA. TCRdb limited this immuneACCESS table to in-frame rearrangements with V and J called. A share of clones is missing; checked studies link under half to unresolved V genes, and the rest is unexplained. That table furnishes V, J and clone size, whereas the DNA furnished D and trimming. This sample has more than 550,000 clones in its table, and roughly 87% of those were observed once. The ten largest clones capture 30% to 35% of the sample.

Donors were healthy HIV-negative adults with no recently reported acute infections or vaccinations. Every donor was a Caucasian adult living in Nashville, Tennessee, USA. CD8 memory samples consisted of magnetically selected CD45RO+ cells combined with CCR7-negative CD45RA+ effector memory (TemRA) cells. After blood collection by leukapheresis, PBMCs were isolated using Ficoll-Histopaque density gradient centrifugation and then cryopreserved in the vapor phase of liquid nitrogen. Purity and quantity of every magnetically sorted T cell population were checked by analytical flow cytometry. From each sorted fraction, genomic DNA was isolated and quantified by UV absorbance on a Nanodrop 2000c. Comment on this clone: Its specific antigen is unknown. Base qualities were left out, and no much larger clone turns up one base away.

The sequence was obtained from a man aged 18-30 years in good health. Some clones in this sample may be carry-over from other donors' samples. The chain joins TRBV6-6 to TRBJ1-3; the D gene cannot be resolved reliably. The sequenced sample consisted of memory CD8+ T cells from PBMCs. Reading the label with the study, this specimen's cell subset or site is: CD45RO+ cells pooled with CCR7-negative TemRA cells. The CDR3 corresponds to CASSYGLVGGNTIYF. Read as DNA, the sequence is TGTGCCAGCAGTTACGGGCTGGTCGGTGGAAACACCATATATTTT.